This T cell receptor (beta chain) was sequenced during a study of blood T cells in healthy people across ages. The CDR3 extends over 15 amino acids. The germline V gene has CDR1 SGHTA and CDR2 FQGNSA. Remarks on this clonotype: A read error may account for a junction end that differs from germline.

Using a J-beta primer mix together with a sample-barcoded 5' primer, a second PCR was run for about 6 to 11 cycles. A single record per CDR3 protein comes from TCRdb applying MiXCR to the 5' RACE reads. The sample contains some 760,000 distinct CDR3 sequences, 20% to 25% of which appear only once. This same sample was also taken into another study, of T cells of mothers and their children. This second report adds: Several children, together with their three healthy Caucasian mothers, made up the donors.

Sample: blood. The V gene is TRBV7-2, the J gene TRBJ2-1; D may be TRBD2 (6 bases). The origin of this receptor is a boy younger than 18 in good health. For the CDR3, the DNA is TGTGCCACCAGCCTTGCTGGCGGGATATACAATGAGCAGTTCTTC. This codes for CATSLAGGIYNEQFF.